Listed below are T cell receptor beta chains from one sample, sequenced in a study of blood T cell repertoires in COVID-19. Data came from immunoSEQ multiplex PCR; TCRdb stores just in-frame clones and leaves some out. This sample has about 180,000 clones, with roughly nine tenths found just once. The sequencing sample was made of peripheral blood. These receptors were obtained from a man aged 65 to 79 with active or convalescent COVID-19. Both conserved end residues are trimmed from each CDR3. Fields, in order: V gene, J gene, CDR3 protein.

>TRBV24-1|TRBJ2-3
ATSDLDTHTDTQY
>TRBV5-1|TRBJ2-3
ASSLAGRSTDTQY
>TRBV21-1|TRBJ1-4
ASSKGGTEGKLF
>TRBV7-8|TRBJ2-7
ASSITSGGADEQY
>TRBV9|TRBJ2-5
ASSVGYGGVETQY
>TRBV18|TRBJ2-7
ASSPPAGASGSYEQY
>TRBV19|TRBJ1-1
ASSIVQKRRNTEAF
>TRBV29-1|TRBJ1-3
SVGTYGGNTIY
>TRBV19|TRBJ1-5
ASSTTDRGGYQPQH
>TRBV19|TRBJ2-2
ASSIGQGLAGELF
>TRBV28|TRBJ1-5
ASSPTYRSKQPQH
>TRBV12-5|TRBJ1-5
ASGHRGGGPNQPQH
>TRBV7-2|TRBJ2-1
ASSLTGLATYNEQF
>TRBV5-1|TRBJ2-2
ASGRTENTGELF
>TRBV10-3|TRBJ2-7
AISDNPPGGQY
>TRBV12-3/TRBV12-4|TRBJ1-5
ASSFPGDQPQH
>TRBV19|TRBJ1-2
ASNDRTYGYT
>TRBV7-2|TRBJ1-2
ASRQDRSRLGGYT
>TRBV30|TRBJ2-1
AWTLPGGYYNEQF
>TRBV15|TRBJ2-7
ATSAGSQYEQY
>TRBV5-1|TRBJ1-2
AGSLGPGSDYGYT
>TRBV7-2|TRBJ1-2
ASSLEGQGNYGYT
>TRBV6-1|TRBJ2-1
ASSEEGPRVYNEQF
>TRBV19|TRBJ2-2
ASHQGWHTGELF
>TRBV5-4|TRBJ2-2
ASSRGLAANTGELF
>TRBV5-5|TRBJ2-7
ASSLAPGTGTHEQY
>TRBV11-2|TRBJ2-1
ASSPRTSSSYNEQF
>TRBV29-1|TRBJ1-2
SAGQGVYGYT
>TRBV10-1|TRBJ1-2
ASSESTNAGGYT
>TRBV5-1|TRBJ1-2
ASSLARSQGGYT
>TRBV27|TRBJ2-7
ASSYTGGSYEQY
>TRBV6-4|TRBJ2-1
ASSDYETSKVNEQF
>TRBV19|TRBJ2-7
ASSIPGRASYEQY
>TRBV10-2|TRBJ2-2
ASSVTSGVLTGELF
>TRBV28|TRBJ1-5
ASRGRDRGIQPQH
>TRBV28|TRBJ1-5
ATNEQINQPQH
>TRBV5-4|TRBJ2-1
ASSPDGGIYNEQF
>TRBV5-4|TRBJ2-3
ASSIGQGRSDTQY
>TRBV7-2|TRBJ2-1
ASSPRTSGGSKEQF
>TRBV18|TRBJ2-5
ASGGLAETQY
>TRBV29-1|TRBJ1-1
SSGTGIGTEAF
>TRBV7-3|TRBJ1-1
ASSYEAGGFSQAF
>TRBV7-2|TRBJ1-5
ASRTNAGPQH